The following is a T cell receptor (beta chain) sequence with its context. What it binds is not known. This specimen belongs to a study of blood T cells in healthy people across ages. Study-level background: T cells yielded about one barcoded beta molecule per two cells through template switching.

Study findings and constraints: With naive T cell percentage, TCR beta diversity showed a strong correlation.

Germline V gene data show CDR1 as SGHVS and CDR2 as FQNEAQ. This CDR3 is built from 15 residues. V lost 0 bases, J lost 6 bases, and 5 bases stayed unmatched. For the second PCR, which ran for roughly 7 to 11 cycles, a sample-barcoded 5' primer and a J-beta primer mix were used. Every sample gave at least 3 million paired-end reads containing CDR3. TCRdb re-called the 5' RACE reads with MiXCR, one entry per CDR3 protein. The sample includes about 1.4 million distinct CDR3 sequences, roughly 59% of them seen just once. The receptor's source is a man younger than 30 in good health. Sequencing input: blood. The rearrangement uses TRBV7-8 and TRBJ2-1; 7 bases fit TRBD1. The CDR3 loop is CASSLAGGGFNEQFF. For the CDR3, the DNA is TGTGCCAGCAGCTTAGCAGGGGGCGGGTTCAATGAGCAGTTCTTC. Variable domain in full (rest from reference TRBV7-8 and TRBJ2-1): GAGVSQSPRYKVAKRGQDVALRCDPISGHVSLFWYQQALGQGPEFLTYFQNEAQLDKSGLPSDRFFAERPEGSVSTLKIQRTQQEDSAVYLCASSLAGGGFNEQFFGPGTRLTVL.